Presented here are 6 T cell receptor beta chains from one specimen sequenced in a study of blood T cells in healthy people across ages. Next came a second PCR, run for about 7 to 12 cycles, which used a sample-barcoded 5' primer along with a J-beta primer mix. TCRdb fed the 5' RACE reads into MiXCR, producing one record per CDR3 protein. The sample lists 760,000 or so distinct CDR3 sequences, roughly 25% occurring once. These same records also appear under a second study, on T cells of mothers and their children.

The material sequenced was blood. Every receptor here comes from a boy between 10 and 17 years old in good health.

This clonotype showed up just a few times. The chain links TRBV6-1 to TRBJ1-2; 7 bases fit TRBD1. The CDR3 loop spans 15 amino acids. Germline V gene sequence: CDR1 MNHNS, CDR2 SASEGT. J gave up 7 bases and V 6 bases, and 14 bases lay outside the gene matches. In DNA form, the CDR3 reads TGTGCCAGCAGCCCACGACAGGGAGAATCAGGTGGCTACACCTTC. Its translation: CASSPRQGESGGYTF.

This clonotype came up many times. The rearrangement uses TRBV4-3 and TRBJ1-4; D is possibly TRBD1 (5 bases). The germline gives CDR1 LGHNA, CDR2 YSLEER. Trimming took off 0 bases at V and 2 bases at J, with 10 bases between the two ends. This CDR3 has 16 amino acids. CDR3 protein: CASSQEGGFTNEKLFF. The CDR3 DNA reads TGCGCCAGCAGCCAAGAGGGGGGATTCACTAATGAAAAACTGTTTTTT.

This clonotype was counted a few times. This chain links TRBV20-1 with TRBJ2-1; possibly TRBD2 for D (6 bases). The CDR3 has 15 amino acids. CDR1 and CDR2 from the germline V gene are DFQATT and SNEGSKA (reference sequence). Trimming cost V 5 bases and J 7 bases, with 21 bases left between them. The CDR3 is CSAYRTPGVRNEQFF. The DNA for the CDR3 is TGCAGTGCTTACAGGACTCCGGGGGTTCGGAATGAGCAGTTCTTC.

This clonotype was counted at least ten times. This chain links TRBV29-1 with TRBJ2-1; TRBD2 is a possible D gene (6 bases). Per the germline V gene, CDR1 is SQVTM and CDR2 is ANQGSEA. The CDR3 has 14 amino acids. V lost 2 bases and J lost 2, with 10 bases in between. Written as DNA, the CDR3 is TGCAGCGTTGAAAGGCGGGAAACCTACAATGAGCAGTTCTTC. This gives the protein CSVERRETYNEQFF.

As regards this clonotype: The junction shows a germline mismatch at one end, possibly a read error. V and J are TRBV7-9 and TRBJ2-7, with a weak D call TRBD2 (6 bases). The CDR3 has 16 amino acids. Looked up from germline, CDR1 is SEHNR and CDR2 is FQNEAQ (reference sequence). The CDR3 coding sequence is TGTGCCAGCAGTCCCCAGGGTTCGGGAGCCCTACGAGAGCAATACTTC. This encodes CASSPQGSGALREQYF.

V and J are TRBV6-5 and TRBJ2-5, with 7 bases aligning to TRBD2. Germline values: CDR1 MNHEY, CDR2 SVGAGI. V trimming: 6 bases; J trimming: 1 base; junction bases outside the gene matches: 5. The CDR3 covers 14 residues. The CDR3 DNA reads TGTGCCAGCAGCCAACTAGCGCTCCAAGAGACCCAGTACTTC. It translates to CASSQLALQETQYF.